The present TCR beta chain was sequenced within a study of graft-versus-host responses after intestinal transplantation. Sequencing used immunoSEQ multiplex PCR; TCRdb keeps in-frame clones, though not all of them. The data contain about 85,000 clones, 80% to 85% of them seen just once; the ten biggest clones take up 0.83%. Study-wide results and caveats: High graft-versus-host to host-versus-graft clonal ratios were seen in allografts of patients with graft-donor T cell macrochimerism. GvH clones surfaced in recipient marrow, some emerging earlier in ileum or blood.

The CDR3 has 14 residues. Germline V CDR1 and CDR2: MDHEN, SYDVKM. Trimming took 10 bases from V and 4 from J; bases not matched to a gene: 12. In regard to this clone: The antigen is not known.

The sample was unstimulated CD4+ T cells sorted from spleen or lymph node cells, taken before intestinal transplant. The clonotype comes from a human donor who received an intestinal transplant. This chain connects TRBV28 to TRBJ1-2; 7 nucleotides agree with TRBD1. The CDR3 bases are TGTGCCATCGGCCGAAGAGGACAGGTCTATGGCTACACCTTC. It specifies CAIGRRGQVYGYTF.